These 23 T cell receptor beta chains were sequenced from one sample in a study of shared clonotypes between healthy human individuals. The assay was immunoSEQ multiplex PCR, and TCRdb's table has in-frame clones only and misses some. The sample shows 110,000 or so clones, approximately 70% of them seen only once. The specimen sequenced was memory CD8+ T cells sorted from blood. Subset meaning: CD45RO+ cells pooled with CCR7-negative TemRA cells. The origin of the receptors is a woman in her 30s in good health.

Note on this clone: A far larger clone lies a single base away; this is likely a read error. Other DNA variants within this sample encode the same CDR3. Here the CDR3 reads CASSQAGGNYQPQHF. CDR3 coding DNA: TGTGCCAGCAGCCAAGCGGGGGGGAACTATCAGCCCCAGCATTTT. The genes are TRBV5-2 and TRBJ1-5. TRBV5-2 is annotated as a pseudogene. This CDR3 contains 15 residues.

This clone was seen many times. This chain links TRBV5-6 with TRBJ1-1; D is possibly TRBD1 (6 bases). V dropped 4 bases and J dropped 5 bases, with 21 bases sitting between them. Germline CDR1 and CDR2: SGHDT and YYEEEE. The CDR3 length is 16 residues. DNA of the CDR3: TGTGCCAGCAGCCCTTACAGGGAATCTGTCCGTACTGAAGCTTTCTTT. Protein sequence: CASSPYRESVRTEAFF.

This clone was counted a few times. The chain joins TRBV19 to TRBJ2-7; D gene uncertain. Germline values: CDR1 LNHDA, CDR2 SQIVND (reference sequence). This CDR3 contains 10 residues. Trimming took 11 bases from V and 0 from J, leaving 5 bases between them. This chain's CDR3 is CAGFSYEQYF. The DNA for the CDR3 is TGTGCCGGGTTCTCCTACGAGCAGTACTTC.

This chain uses TRBV5-4 with TRBJ2-1; a weak D match, TRBD1 (6 bases). The ends were cut back, 0 bases at V and 0 bases at J, with 13 bases in the middle. Germline CDR1 and CDR2: SGHNT and YYREEE (reference sequence). The CDR3 runs to 17 residues. The CDR3 is CASSLEGGGSSYNEQFF. Written as DNA, the CDR3 is TGTGCCAGCAGCTTGGAGGGTGGGGGCAGCTCCTACAATGAGCAGTTCTTC.

V is TRBV28 and J is TRBJ2-7; 8 bases agree with TRBD2. Germline CDR1 reads MDHEN; CDR2 reads SYDVKM. This CDR3 contains 17 residues. V lost 1 base to trimming and J lost 5 bases; unmatched junction nucleotides: 13. As DNA, the CDR3 is TGTGCCAGCAGTTTATCCACTCCGTCCAGCGGGAGCGACGAGCAGTACTTC. Its protein is CASSLSTPSSGSDEQYF. Full variable domain (remainder filled in from reference TRBV28 and TRBJ2-7): DVKVTQSSRYLVKRTGEKVFLECVQDMDHENMFWYRQDPGLGLRLIYFSYDVKMKEKGDIPEGYSVSREKKERFSLILESASTNQTSMYLCASSLSTPSSGSDEQYFGPGTRLTVT.

The chain is built from TRBV28 and TRBJ2-7; the D gene is possibly TRBD1 (5 bases). The CDR3 extends over 16 amino acids. Germline loops: CDR1 MDHEN, CDR2 SYDVKM. V was clipped by 8 bases and J by 7 bases, with 27 bases between them. The CDR3 region is CASSIFSGALPIEQYF. In DNA form, the CDR3 reads TGTGCCAGCTCCATTTTTTCTGGGGCCCTCCCTATAGAGCAGTACTTC.

The genes are TRBV7-3 and TRBJ2-3; D not resolved. Germline loops: CDR1 SGHTA, CDR2 FQGTGA. Between the trimmed V and J ends, which lost 0 bases and 2 bases, there was a span of 3 bases. The CDR3 length is 13 residues. The chain's CDR3 is CASSLTPTDTQYF. The DNA for the CDR3 is TGTGCCAGCAGCTTAACGCCCACAGATACGCAGTATTTT.

The chain links TRBV6-1 to TRBJ2-7; either TRBD1 or TRBD2 may fit D (5 bases each). Per germline, CDR1 MNHNS and CDR2 SASEGT. This CDR3 has 15 residues. The V end was cut by 1 base, the J end by 0 bases, with 10 bases between. In DNA form, the CDR3 reads TGTGCCAGCAGTGAAGACGGGGCAAGCTCCTACGAGCAGTACTTC. It yields the protein CASSEDGASSYEQYF.

The CDR3 nucleotides are TGTGCCAGCAGTGGGACTTCCCAGGGGAGGGAGCAGTACTTC. Protein: CASSGTSQGREQYF. The chain carries TRBV2 and TRBJ2-7; D tentatively reads TRBD1 or TRBD2 (6 bases each). Trimming took 4 bases from V and 7 from J, leaving 17 bases between them. This CDR3 is built from 14 residues. CDR1 is SNHLY and CDR2 is FYNNEI in the germline V gene.

This clone came up a few times. The chain is built from TRBV4-1 and TRBJ1-1; possible D gene TRBD1, 6 bases. Germline CDR1 is MGHRA and CDR2 is YSYEKL. With 0 bases removed from V and 5 bases from J, the gap between germline ends came to 19 bases. The CDR3 sequence is 17 residues long. CDR3: CASSQETGLTGSTEAFF. The DNA for the CDR3 is TGCGCCAGCAGCCAAGAAACGGGCTTGACAGGATCGACTGAAGCTTTCTTT.

The V gene is TRBV19, the J gene TRBJ2-1; D gene ambiguous. V dropped 3 bases and J dropped 4 bases, with 7 bases sitting between them. The CDR3 covers 13 residues. Germline CDR1 is LNHDA and CDR2 is SQIVND (reference sequence). The CDR3 sequence is CASSIWSYNEQFF. DNA for the CDR3: TGTGCCAGTAGTATTTGGTCATACAATGAGCAGTTCTTC.

The CDR3 DNA is TGTGCCAGCTCACTCCGGGACTCATCGTTCAATGAGCAGTTCTTC. It is translated as CASSLRDSSFNEQFF. The chain joins TRBV18 to TRBJ2-1; D is perhaps TRBD2 (6 bases). This CDR3 region has 15 residues. Per germline, CDR1 KGHSH and CDR2 LQKENI. Trimming took 4 bases from V and 6 from J, leaving 16 bases between them.

The J gene is TRBJ2-2, the V gene TRBV5-1, with 9 nucleotides matching TRBD2. In germline, CDR1 is SGHRS, CDR2 YFSETQ. This CDR3 is built from 17 residues. Trimming took 0 bases from V and 5 from J; bases not matched to a gene: 8. DNA for the CDR3: TGCGCCAGCAGCTTGGTGGAGACTAGCGGTACAACCGGGGAGCTGTTTTTT. Translated, it gives CASSLVETSGTTGELFF.

The chain has TRBV5-1 and TRBJ2-5, with 8 bases identical to TRBD1. The J call is doubtful: the DNA matches TRBJ2-7 better. Looked up from germline, CDR1 is SGHRS and CDR2 is YFSETQ. The CDR3 is made up of 15 amino acids. The CDR3 nucleotides read TGCGCCAGCAGCGATCGGACAGGGAGCTCCTACGAGCAGTACTTC. It yields the protein CASSDRTGSSYEQYF.

J is TRBJ2-7 and V is TRBV6-1, with TRBD1 matching over 7 bases. CDR1 is MNHNS, CDR2 SASEGT, per germline. The V gene end was trimmed by 0 bases and the J gene end by 5 bases; junction bases not matched to a gene: 7. This CDR3 is 15 amino acids long. As DNA, the CDR3 is TGTGCCAGCAGTGAAGCGCTTCGAAGGGGGCACGAGCAGTACTTC. Protein: CASSEALRRGHEQYF.

J is TRBJ2-1 and V is TRBV2, with 11 nucleotides matching TRBD1. The CDR3 spans 18 residues. With 4 bases clipped from V and 1 base from J, the junction kept 9 bases outside the gene matches. Germline values: CDR1 SNHLY, CDR2 FYNNEI. For the CDR3, the DNA is TGTGCCAGCAGTGCCCAATGGACAGGGGGCACTTCCTACAATGAGCAGTTCTTC. Protein product: CASSAQWTGGTSYNEQFF.

In DNA, the CDR3 is TGTGCCAGCAGTGAAGTGGGGAGGGTAGGCGACGAGCAGTACTTC. It yields the protein CASSEVGRVGDEQYF. V gene TRBV6-1 combines with J gene TRBJ2-7; 7 bases line up with TRBD2. The CDR3 is 15 amino acids. Germline V gives CDR1 MNHNS, CDR2 SASEGT. J gave up 5 bases and V 1 base, and 8 bases lay outside the gene matches.

The gene calls are TRBV5-6 and TRBJ2-7; 9 positions agree with TRBD1. CDR1 SGHDT and CDR2 YYEEEE come from the germline V gene. V lost 4 bases, J lost 5 bases, and 7 bases stayed unmatched. The CDR3 is made up of 14 amino acids. In DNA, the CDR3 is TGTGCCAGCAGCCTATGGGACAGGGTCCACGAGCAGTACTTC. This gives the protein CASSLWDRVHEQYF.

V gene TRBV4-1 combines with J gene TRBJ1-2; D may be TRBD1 (5 bases). Germline CDR1 is MGHRA and CDR2 is YSYEKL. Between the trimmed V and J ends, which lost 2 bases and 4 bases, there was a span of 17 bases. CDR3 length equals 16 residues. DNA for the CDR3: TGCGCCAGCAGCCAAACCTACTTGGACATGTTCTATGGCTACACCTTC. Protein product: CASSQTYLDMFYGYTF.

This chain connects TRBV7-8 to TRBJ1-4; tentatively, D is TRBD1 (6 bases). CDR3 length: 15 amino acids. Germline values: CDR1 SGHVS, CDR2 FQNEAQ. Deletions cut 3 bases from V and 7 bases from J, with 15 bases between. The CDR3 here is CASSLGGAGSEKLFF. In DNA form, the CDR3 reads TGTGCCAGCAGCTTGGGGGGGGCAGGGAGTGAAAAACTGTTTTTT. Together with reference TRBV7-8 and TRBJ1-4, the CDR3 gives the full variable domain: GAGVSQSPRYKVAKRGQDVALRCDPISGHVSLFWYQQALGQGPEFLTYFQNEAQLDKSGLPSDRFFAERPEGSVSTLKIQRTQQEDSAVYLCASSLGGAGSEKLFFGSGTQLSVL.

This clone was seen repeatedly, ten times or more. V is TRBV7-9 and J is TRBJ2-7; D is perhaps TRBD1 (6 bases). CDR1 and CDR2 from the germline V gene are SEHNR and FQNEAQ (reference sequence). With 3 bases removed from V and 3 bases from J, the gap between germline ends came to 12 bases. CDR3 size: 14 residues. CDR3 region: CASSFGQNNYEQYF. CDR3 nucleotides: TGTGCCAGCAGCTTCGGACAGAATAACTACGAGCAGTACTTC.

V and J are TRBV4-1 and TRBJ2-6, with 11 bases lining up with TRBD2. The CDR3 covers 19 residues. The V segment lost 3 bases and the J segment 0 bases; nucleotides outside the gene matches: 7. CDR1 and CDR2 (germline): MGHRA, YSYEKL. CDR3 DNA sequence: TGCGCCAGCAGCCATCCAGGACTAGCGGGCTTCTCTGGGGCCAACGTCCTGACTTTC. Translating gives CASSHPGLAGFSGANVLTF.

This sequence joins TRBV10-3 and TRBJ1-3; D might be TRBD1 (6 bases). CDR1 and CDR2 (germline): ENHRY, SYGVKD. The CDR3 is 16 residues long. V dropped 3 bases and J dropped 4 bases, with 16 bases sitting between them. The DNA for the CDR3 is TGTGCCATCAGTGAAGGTCTGACAGGAGGAGGAAACACCATATATTTT. Amino acids: CAISEGLTGGGNTIYF.